The clone carrying this TCR beta chain has ten or more counts. Its specificity is not known. Time point: patch test 3, about 24 weeks after DPC sensitization. Treatment defined: therapeutic diphenylcyclopropenone sensitization with weekly scalp DPC. This record belongs to a study of human T cells and chemical hapten exposure. Within the library, unique molecular identifiers were attached to each individual cDNA molecule. MiXCR was run by TCRdb on the RACE reads, yielding one entry per CDR3 protein. The sample lists approximately 72,000 distinct CDR3 sequences, approximately 12% occurring once. Germline values: CDR1 MNHEY, CDR2 SVGAGI. Between the trimmed V and J ends, which lost 0 bases and 2 bases, there was a span of 1 base. The CDR3 sequence is 12 residues long. Study-wide points: Compared with pre-sensitization or healthy control sets, expanded TCRs clustered more. The study found that PT1 expanded TCR counts correlated positively with patch test score.

This sequence originates from a woman aged 45-60 years with alopecia areata. Some clones in this sample may be carry-over from other donors' samples. The chain links TRBV6-5 to TRBJ1-2; no clear D gene. This sample comprised whole blood, obtained in connection with sensitization to the hapten diphenylcyclopropenone (DPC). CDR3 in DNA: TGTGCCAGCAGTTACTCGAACTATGGCTACACCTTC. Protein sequence: CASSYSNYGYTF.